What follows are 3 T cell receptor beta chains derived from one specimen sequenced in a study of CD8 T cells in ankylosing spondylitis (dated by TCRdb to 2016 to 2017). Library preparation employed 5' RACE. Sequencer: Illumina HiSeq 2500. The raw public reads went through TCRdb reprocessing: fastp at Q25, MiXCR clone calling, in-frame beta chains kept. Merged by CDR3 protein, the rows form single entries marked with the most common genes and DNA. Present in this sample are around 300,000 distinct CDR3 sequences, around 20% of which were seen just once. The biggest ten clones account for about 4% of the sample. Specimen: blood, either unsorted or a sorted T cell fraction (not recorded which). These receptors were collected from a female donor with ankylosing spondylitis or in good health (not recorded which).

This clonotype was detected only a few times. The chain joins TRBV24-1 to TRBJ2-5; a weak D match, TRBD1 (6 bases). The CDR3 is made up of 16 amino acids. The V and J ends lost 4 bases and 5 bases respectively, with 19 bases between them. Germline CDR1 is KGHDR and CDR2 is SFDVKD. CDR3 coding DNA: TGTGCCACCAGTGACCCCGGGACACCTCAAGGGGAGACCCAGTACTTC. This codes for CATSDPGTPQGETQYF.

This chain connects TRBV12-3 or TRBV12-4 to TRBJ1-1; tentatively, D is TRBD1 (6 bases). The CDR3 sequence is 13 residues long. Trimming took 3 bases from V and 7 from J, leaving 12 bases between them. The CDR3 region is CASSLGGRGEAFF. The CDR3 DNA is TGTGCCAGCAGTTTGGGGGGCCGTGGTGAAGCTTTCTTT.

Many counts were recorded for this clonotype. The chain uses TRBV29-1 and TRBJ1-4; unclear D gene. The CDR3 contains 14 residues. The germline gives CDR1 SQVTM, CDR2 ANQGSEA. V was shortened by 3 bases and J by 7 bases, with 15 bases between the two germline ends. In DNA form, the CDR3 reads TGCAGCGTTGATACGTGGGGAAGTGGTGAAAAACTGTTTTTT. Amino acid sequence: CSVDTWGSGEKLFF.